One sample yielded the 27 T cell receptor beta chains listed below, sequenced in a study of T cell responses to AZD1222 COVID-19 vaccine. TCRdb keeps only in-frame clones here, not all; method: immunoSEQ multiplex PCR. The table includes 98,000 or so clones, 65% to 85% detected once. The sequencing here drew on peripheral blood, taken 28 days after the second AZD1222 dose. The receptors were sampled from an adult who received the AZD1222 COVID-19 vaccine.

The chain links TRBV12-5 to TRBJ2-5; 9 nucleotides align to TRBD2. After removal of 0 bases from V and 3 bases from J, the junction contained 11 bases not matched to a gene. The CDR3 covers 18 residues. The V gene's germline CDR1 is LGHNT and CDR2 FRNRAP. CDR3 amino acids: CASGLVHVTSGQEETQYF. CDR3 in DNA: TGTGCTAGTGGTTTGGTACATGTGACTAGCGGCCAGGAAGAGACCCAGTACTTC.

This chain joins TRBV19 and TRBJ2-2; 8 bases align to TRBD1. J lost 0 bases, V lost 10 bases, and 10 bases had no gene match. The CDR3 runs to 16 residues. Germline V gene data show CDR1 as LNHDA and CDR2 as SQIVND (reference sequence). CDR3 in DNA: TGTGCCACCACACGGCAGGGGGCGGCGAACACCGGGGAGCTGTTTTTT. It translates to CATTRQGAANTGELFF. Filled out from reference TRBV19 and TRBJ2-2, the complete variable domain reads DGGITQSPKYLFRKEGQNVTLSCEQNLNHDAMYWYRQDPGQGLRLIYYSQIVNDFQKGDIAEGYSVSREKKESFPLTVTSAQKNPTAFYLCATTRQGAANTGELFFGEGSRLTVL.

V and J are TRBV30 and TRBJ1-1, with unresolved D. The germline V gene has CDR1 GTSNPN and CDR2 SVGIG (reference sequence). Trimming stripped 1 base from V and 3 bases from J, with 3 bases between. The CDR3 has 11 residues. In DNA, the CDR3 is TGTGCCTGGAGTGGGTACACTGAAGCTTTCTTT. Amino acids: CAWSGYTEAFF. The full variable domain, rest sourced from reference TRBV30 and TRBJ1-1, is SQTIHQWPATLVQPVGSPLSLECTVEGTSNPNLYWYRQAAGRGLQLLFYSVGIGQISSEVPQNLSASRPQDRQFILSSKKLLLSDSGFYLCAWSGYTEAFFGQGTRLTVV.

This chain connects TRBV7-2 to TRBJ2-1, with D unclear. V gave up 5 bases and J gave up 2 bases, with 1 base separating them. Germline loops: CDR1 SGHTA, CDR2 FQGNSA. The CDR3 covers 11 residues. CDR3 loop: CASSTYNEQFF. The CDR3 DNA follows: TGTGCCAGCAGCACCTACAATGAGCAGTTCTTC.

The chain joins TRBV3-1 (or the pseudogene TRBV3-2) to TRBJ2-5; TRBD2 aligns across 12 bases. CDR3 length: 14 residues. The V segment lost 10 bases and the J segment 5 bases; nucleotides outside the gene matches: 8. CDR1 is LGHDT, CDR2 YNNKEL, per germline (reference sequence). CDR3 region: CATYSSGGAETQYF. The CDR3 nucleotides read TGTGCCACCTACTCTAGCGGGGGGGCCGAGACCCAGTACTTC.

The rearrangement joins TRBV5-1 to TRBJ1-2, with D possibly being TRBD1 (6 bases). Trimming took 5 bases from V and 3 from J, leaving 14 bases between them. The CDR3 is made up of 14 amino acids. Per germline, CDR1 SGHRS and CDR2 YFSETQ. DNA for the CDR3: TGCGCCAGCAGGGACAGCGGGGCGGACTATGGCTACACCTTC. The encoded protein is CASRDSGADYGYTF. Using reference TRBV5-1 and TRBJ1-2 for the parts outside the CDR3, the full variable domain is KAGVTQTPRYLIKTRGQQVTLSCSPISGHRSVSWYQQTPGQGLQFLFEYFSETQRNKGNFPGRFSGRQFSNSRSEMNVSTLELGDSALYLCASRDSGADYGYTFGSGTRLTVV.

The chain employs TRBV5-1 and TRBJ2-7; D not resolved. CDR3 size: 14 residues. V gave up 4 bases and J gave up 1 base, with 12 bases separating them. Germline CDR1 SGHRS, CDR2 YFSETQ. The CDR3 loop reads CASSIRSGSYEQYF. The CDR3 nucleotides read TGCGCCAGCAGCATCCGCTCAGGATCCTACGAGCAGTACTTC.

V and J are TRBV5-1 and TRBJ1-4, with no clear D. V was clipped by 1 base and J by 8 bases, with 9 bases between them. The CDR3 has 13 amino acids. Germline CDR1 and CDR2: SGHRS and YFSETQ. CDR3 region: CASSLMTEEKLFF. For the CDR3, the DNA is TGCGCCAGCAGCTTGATGACCGAGGAAAAACTGTTTTTT.

Notes on this clone: The junction does not match germline at one end; this may be a read error. The chain uses TRBV11-2 and TRBJ2-7; TRBD2 matches at 8 bases. This CDR3 contains 13 residues. Germline V lookup: CDR1 SGHAT, CDR2 FQNNGV. The CDR3 here is CASSLGLAGSSGF. DNA of the CDR3: TGTGCCAGCAGCTTAGGCCTAGCGGGCTCATCGGGGTTC. The full variable domain, in which reference TRBV11-2 and TRBJ2-7 provide the parts outside the CDR3, is EAGVAQSPRYKIIEKRQSVAFWCNPISGHATLYWYQQILGQGPKLLIQFQNNGVVDDSQLPKDRFSAERLKGVDSTLKIQPAKLEDSAVYLCASSLGLAGSSGFGPGTRLTVT.

The rearrangement uses TRBV7-2 and TRBJ2-7; 7 bases match TRBD1. Per germline, CDR1 SGHTA and CDR2 FQGNSA. The CDR3 sequence is 12 residues long. Unmatched junction bases numbered 1, after V lost 5 bases and J lost 3 bases. The CDR3 DNA reads TGTGCCAGCAGCCGGACAGGCTACGAGCAGTACTTC. This gives the protein CASSRTGYEQYF.

This clone was detected once. The chain uses TRBV6-5 and TRBJ1-6, with D maybe TRBD1 (5 bases). V gave up 0 bases and J gave up 5 bases, with 5 bases separating them. The CDR3 totals 14 residues. Germline V lookup: CDR1 MNHEY, CDR2 SVGAGI. The CDR3 sequence is CASSYSGDNSPLHF. CDR3 nucleotides: TGTGCCAGCAGTTACTCGGGGGATAATTCACCCCTCCACTTT.

The chain joins TRBV28 to TRBJ1-6, with 9 bases identical to TRBD1. The CDR3 runs to 14 residues. Germline CDR1 and CDR2: MDHEN and SYDVKM. The ends lost 9 bases at V and 9 bases at J; junction bases unmatched: 9. The DNA of the CDR3 is TGTGCCAGTTCCCGGGACAGGGTATTTTCACCCCTCCACTTT. This codes for CASSRDRVFSPLHF.

This sequence joins TRBV7-8 and TRBJ2-5, with 7 bases that match TRBD2. CDR3 size: 13 residues. Germline V gene data show CDR1 as SGHVS and CDR2 as FQNEAQ. The V segment lost 3 bases and the J segment 5 bases; nucleotides outside the gene matches: 3. As DNA, the CDR3 is TGTGCCAGCAGCTTCCTGGGGGGGGAGACCCAGTACTTC. Its protein is CASSFLGGETQYF.

The J gene is TRBJ1-4, the V gene TRBV7-9; tentatively, D is TRBD1 (5 bases). With 5 bases removed from V and 7 bases from J, the gap between germline ends came to 29 bases. CDR3 size: 19 residues. The germline V gene encodes CDR1 SEHNR and CDR2 FQNEAQ (reference sequence). DNA of the CDR3: TGTGCCAGCAGCCGAGGGTCAACTGGGGCCGGAGGTTGGCGTGAAAAACTGTTTTTT. It is translated as CASSRGSTGAGGWREKLFF.

This clone came up a few times. The CDR3 DNA sequence: TGTGCCAGCAAAGGATCAGGGCCCTCCTACGAGCAGTACTTC. This gives the protein CASKGSGPSYEQYF. This rearrangement joins TRBV6-5 to TRBJ2-7, with TRBD1 as a possible D gene (5 bases). Deletions cut 7 bases from V and 0 bases from J, with 13 bases between. Germline assignment: CDR1 MNHEY and CDR2 SVGAGI. CDR3 length: 14 residues.

The rearrangement joins TRBV19 to TRBJ2-7; no reliable D call. The V gene lost 4 bases and the J gene lost 1 base, with 5 bases spanning the gap. The CDR3 runs 12 residues. Looked up from germline, CDR1 is LNHDA and CDR2 is SQIVND (reference sequence). The CDR3 here is CASSTGSYEQYF. The CDR3 DNA reads as TGTGCCAGTAGTACCGGGTCCTACGAGCAGTACTTC.

The rearrangement uses TRBV5-1 and TRBJ1-4; D is unclear. In germline, CDR1 is SGHRS, CDR2 YFSETQ. The CDR3 totals 16 residues. V was cut by 4 bases and J by 0 bases, with 13 bases left in between. Here the CDR3 DNA reads TGCGCCAGCAGCGTCGCTCGATTGGCAACTAATGAAAAACTGTTTTTT. This translates into CASSVARLATNEKLFF.

The V gene is TRBV19, the J gene TRBJ1-1, with no clear D. CDR1 and CDR2 from the germline V gene are LNHDA and SQIVND (reference sequence). The CDR3 covers 15 residues. The ends were cut back, 5 bases at V and 1 base at J, with 14 bases in the middle. The CDR3 nucleotides read TGTGCCAGTAGTTTGGATTACTTGGGGAACACTGAAGCTTTCTTT. As protein: CASSLDYLGNTEAFF.

This clone was seen a few times. V gene TRBV10-3 combines with J gene TRBJ2-2; tentative D call: TRBD2 (6 bases). The germline CDR1 and CDR2 sequences are ENHRY and SYGVKD. V lost 5 bases and J 1 base, leaving 11 bases between the germline ends. The CDR3 has 15 residues. CDR3 sequence (DNA): TGTGCCATCAGTTTTAGCGGAGTGAACACCGGGGAGCTGTTTTTT. Amino acids: CAISFSGVNTGELFF.

The CDR3 loop reads CAISAGGEVPEQYF. The CDR3 DNA reads TGTGCCATCAGTGCTGGGGGCGAAGTCCCCGAGCAGTACTTC. V gene TRBV10-3 combines with J gene TRBJ2-7; tentatively, D is TRBD1 (6 bases). V was cut by 4 bases and J by 6 bases, with 16 bases left in between. The CDR3 covers 14 residues. Germline V gives CDR1 ENHRY, CDR2 SYGVKD.

The chain recombines TRBV7-9 with TRBJ2-7; TRBD2 might be the D (5 bases). Germline V lookup: CDR1 SEHNR, CDR2 FQNEAQ (reference sequence). Trimming shortened V by 3 bases and J by 2 bases, and 11 bases separated the two germline ends. This CDR3 is built from 14 residues. The CDR3 here is CASSFGRATYEQYF. CDR3 nucleotides: TGTGCCAGCAGCTTTGGGCGGGCAACCTACGAGCAGTACTTC.

This chain connects TRBV9 to TRBJ1-6; D remains unclear. The V end lost 3 bases, the J end lost 7 bases, and 17 bases lay between the germline ends. The CDR3 runs to 16 residues. Germline values: CDR1 SGDLS, CDR2 YYNGEE. CDR3: CASSGPPVGENSPLHF. CDR3 coding DNA: TGTGCCAGCAGCGGCCCTCCGGTGGGAGAAAATTCACCCCTCCACTTT.

The chain joins TRBV5-5 to TRBJ1-4; D remains ambiguous. The germline CDR1 and CDR2 sequences are SGHKS and YYEKEE (reference sequence). Trimming removed 4 bases at V and 8 bases at J, with 21 bases between. This CDR3 is built from 16 residues. CDR3 in DNA: TGTGCCAGCAGCCCCCCGGATCTGGCGCCACGGGAAAAACTGTTTTTT. It translates to CASSPPDLAPREKLFF.

CDR3 residues: CASSIRQGDIPGELFF. DNA for the CDR3: TGTGCCAGTAGTATACGGCAGGGGGACATTCCCGGGGAGCTGTTTTTT. This chain uses TRBV19 with TRBJ2-2, with 7 bases identical to TRBD1. Germline trimming cut 2 bases from V and 6 bases from J; bases unmatched to any gene: 9. The germline gives CDR1 LNHDA, CDR2 SQIVND (reference sequence). The CDR3 is 16 residues long.

The chain couples TRBV6-5 to TRBJ2-3; either TRBD1 or TRBD2 may fit D (5 bases each). Germline assignment: CDR1 MNHEY and CDR2 SVGAGI. The CDR3 runs 14 residues. Trimming shortened V by 2 bases and J by 2 bases, and 8 bases separated the two germline ends. The DNA for the CDR3 is TGTGCCAGCAGTTACGGGGGTCCCACAGATACGCAGTATTTT. Amino acids: CASSYGGPTDTQYF.

The chain links TRBV5-1 to TRBJ1-2; a possible D gene is TRBD1 (5 bases). Germline CDR1 reads SGHRS; CDR2 reads YFSETQ. CDR3 size: 13 residues. Trimming pared 0 bases from V and 6 bases from J, leaving 9 bases between. CDR3 sequence (DNA): TGCGCCAGCAGCTTGGTGGCAGGGAATGGCTACACCTTC. Its translation is CASSLVAGNGYTF.

This clone was counted a few times. The chain couples TRBV19 to TRBJ1-5; tentatively, D is TRBD1 (6 bases). Deletions cut 2 bases from V and 6 bases from J, with 14 bases between. CDR1 and CDR2 from the germline V gene are LNHDA and SQIVND (reference sequence). The CDR3 consists of 15 residues. CDR3 bases: TGTGCCAGTAGTATACCCTGGAGGGGGACTCAGCCCCAGCATTTT. Translated: CASSIPWRGTQPQHF.